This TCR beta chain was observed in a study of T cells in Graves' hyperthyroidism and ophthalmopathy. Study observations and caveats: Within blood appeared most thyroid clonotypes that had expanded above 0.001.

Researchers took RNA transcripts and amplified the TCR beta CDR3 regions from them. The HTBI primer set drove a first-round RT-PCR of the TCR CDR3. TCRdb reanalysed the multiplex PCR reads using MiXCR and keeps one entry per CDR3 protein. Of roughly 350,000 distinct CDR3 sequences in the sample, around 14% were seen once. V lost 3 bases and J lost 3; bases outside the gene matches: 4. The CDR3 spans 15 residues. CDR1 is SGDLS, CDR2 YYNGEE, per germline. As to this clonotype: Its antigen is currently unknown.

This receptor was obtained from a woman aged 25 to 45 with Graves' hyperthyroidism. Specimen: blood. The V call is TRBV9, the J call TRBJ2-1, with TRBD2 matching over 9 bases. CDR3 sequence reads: CASSGALAGYNEQFF. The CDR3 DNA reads TGTGCCAGCAGCGGGGCACTAGCGGGCTACAATGAGCAGTTCTTC. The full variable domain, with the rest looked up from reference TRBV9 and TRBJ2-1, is DSGVTQTPKHLITATGQRVTLRCSPRSGDLSVYWYQQSLDQGLQFLIQYYNGEERAKGNILERFSAQQFPDLHSELNLSSLELGDSALYFCASSGALAGYNEQFFGPGTRLTVL.